Sequencing of this T cell receptor beta chain was carried out in a study of blood T cell repertoires in COVID-19. Some clones are missing from TCRdb's copy, which holds only in-frame ones; the method was immunoSEQ multiplex PCR. The sample lists 50,000 to 80,000 clones, roughly 88% occurring once. CDR1 and CDR2 from the germline V gene are SGHTA and FQGNSA. V lost 3 bases, J lost 3 bases, and 4 bases stayed unmatched. This CDR3 is 14 amino acids long. The chain combines TRBV7-2 with TRBJ2-7; TRBD1 agrees at 8 bases. The sample consisted of peripheral blood. The source is a woman in her sixties with COVID-19, enrolled during active disease. Here the CDR3 reads CASSFDRGFYEQYF. The DNA of the CDR3 is TGTGCCAGCAGCTTCGACAGGGGATTCTACGAGCAGTACTTC.